The 17 T cell receptor beta chains below all came from one sample that was sequenced in a study of metastatic and nonmetastatic thyroid tumors. TCRdb reanalyzed the PCR reads with MiXCR. The sample carries around 17,000 clones, approximately 13% recorded once. Every patient was untreated before thyroid surgery. Source material: tumor tissue. The receptor source for this set is a female donor with papillary thyroid cancer or a benign thyroid nodule (not recorded which). Some clones in this sample may be carry-over from other donors' samples.

This clone was seen repeatedly, ten times or more. The chain carries TRBV5-1 and TRBJ2-5, with D uncertain. CDR3 size: 13 residues. Trimming left V 3 bases short and J 4 bases short, with 10 bases between. Germline V lookup: CDR1 SGHRS, CDR2 YFSETQ. The chain's CDR3 is CASSWSAGETQYF. The CDR3 DNA reads as TGCGCCAGCAGCTGGAGCGCCGGAGAGACCCAGTACTTC.

V gene TRBV30 combines with J gene TRBJ2-3, with D maybe TRBD2 (6 bases). Between the trimmed V and J ends, which lost 8 bases and 0 bases, there was a span of 9 bases. CDR1 and CDR2 (germline): GTSNPN, SVGIG (reference sequence). The CDR3 has 12 residues. CDR3 bases: TGTGCCCGGGGGAGTAGCACAGATACGCAGTATTTT. This encodes CARGSSTDTQYF.

This chain uses TRBV11-2 with TRBJ2-7; 8 positions match TRBD1. CDR1 SGHAT and CDR2 FQNNGV come from the germline V gene. The CDR3 extends over 14 amino acids. With 2 bases clipped from V and 4 bases from J, the junction kept 4 bases outside the gene matches. For the CDR3, the DNA is TGTGCCAGCAGCTTACGGGACAGGTTTTACGAGCAGTACTTC. It codes for CASSLRDRFYEQYF. Using reference TRBV11-2 and TRBJ2-7 for the parts outside the CDR3, the full variable domain is EAGVAQSPRYKIIEKRQSVAFWCNPISGHATLYWYQQILGQGPKLLIQFQNNGVVDDSQLPKDRFSAERLKGVDSTLKIQPAKLEDSAVYLCASSLRDRFYEQYFGPGTRLTVT.

This clone appeared many times. The chain joins TRBV24-1 to TRBJ2-3, with D hard to call. V lost 5 bases, J lost 2 bases, and 10 bases lay in between. The CDR3 length is 14 residues. Germline CDR1 and CDR2: KGHDR and SFDVKD. As DNA, the CDR3 is TGTGCCACCAGTGGAGGCCAGAACACAGATACGCAGTATTTT. Protein: CATSGGQNTDTQYF.

This clone was detected only a few times. The genes are TRBV2 and TRBJ1-1; D gene uncertain. The CDR3 extends over 12 amino acids. Germline CDR1 and CDR2: SNHLY and FYNNEI. Trimming removed 4 bases at V and 6 bases at J, with 9 bases between. The CDR3 DNA reads TGTGCCAGCAGTGTGGAGGCAGCTGAAGCTTTCTTT. Translated: CASSVEAAEAFF.

The table lists this clone with many counts. The rearrangement uses TRBV7-2 and TRBJ2-1; D is possibly TRBD2 (6 bases). The V end lost 1 base, the J end lost 0 bases, and 13 bases lay between the germline ends. Germline V gives CDR1 SGHTA, CDR2 FQGNSA. This CDR3 comprises 17 residues. This chain's CDR3 is CASSLGGGRSSYNEQFF. DNA for the CDR3: TGTGCCAGCAGCTTAGGAGGAGGGCGGAGCTCCTACAATGAGCAGTTCTTC.

CDR3 amino acids: CAWSLQGRSPLHF. The CDR3 region has the DNA TGTGCCTGGAGTCTCCAAGGTCGTTCACCCCTCCACTTT. V gene TRBV30 combines with J gene TRBJ1-6; no firm D call. The V end was cut by 2 bases, the J end by 9 bases, with 11 bases between. The CDR3 loop spans 13 amino acids. The germline V gene encodes CDR1 GTSNPN and CDR2 SVGIG (reference sequence). The entire variable domain, with the rest obtained from reference TRBV30 and TRBJ1-6, is as follows: SQTIHQWPATLVQPVGSPLSLECTVEGTSNPNLYWYRQAAGRGLQLLFYSVGIGQISSEVPQNLSASRPQDRQFILSSKKLLLSDSGFYLCAWSLQGRSPLHFGNGTRLTVT.

This clone was seen at least ten times. The chain carries TRBV18 and TRBJ2-5, with a tentative D call TRBD2 (7 bases). This CDR3 comprises 16 residues. V lost 0 bases, J lost 4 bases, and 15 bases lay in between. Looked up from germline, CDR1 is KGHSH and CDR2 is LQKENI. CDR3 in DNA: TGTGCCAGCTCACCACCGGGCAGTCGGGGGGCAGAGACCCAGTACTTC. The encoded protein is CASSPPGSRGAETQYF.

This clone was recorded many times. A clone one base away is much larger, so this may be a read error. The CDR3 protein is CASSLWTGPDNEQFF. CDR3 coding DNA: TGTGCCAGTAGTCTCTGGACAGGGCCCGACAATGAGCAGTTCTTC. This chain uses TRBV19 with TRBJ2-1; 8 bases map to TRBD1. V was pared by 5 bases and J by 5 bases, with 8 bases of the junction left unmatched. This CDR3 has 15 amino acids. Germline V gives CDR1 LNHDA, CDR2 SQIVND (reference sequence).

This clone is termed medium-sized. The chain combines TRBV12-3 or TRBV12-4 with TRBJ2-7; D remains unclear. The CDR3 length is 16 residues. The V and J ends lost 5 bases and 5 bases respectively, with 22 bases between them. The CDR3 bases are TGTGCCAGCAGTCCCGAAGGGCAGGCTCAGCGTGACGAGCAGTACTTC. Translation gives CASSPEGQAQRDEQYF.

This clone showed up many times. The chain couples TRBV5-6 to TRBJ1-5; D is possibly TRBD1 (5 bases). The CDR3 totals 15 residues. V lost 0 bases, J lost 1 base, and 8 bases lay in between. Germline assignment: CDR1 SGHDT and CDR2 YYEEEE. CDR3 amino acids: CASSLDRGSNQPQHF. DNA of the CDR3: TGTGCCAGCAGCTTGGACCGGGGGAGCAATCAGCCCCAGCATTTT.

Ten or more counts support this clone. V and J are TRBV27 and TRBJ2-5; TRBD1 agrees at 10 bases. CDR3 length: 14 amino acids. V gave up 6 bases and J gave up 4 bases; unmatched junction bases: 5. Germline V gene sequence: CDR1 MNHEY, CDR2 SMNVEV (reference sequence). The CDR3 nucleotides read TGTGCCAGCAGCCCTCGGACAGGGGGAGAGACCCAGTACTTC. Encoded protein: CASSPRTGGETQYF.

This clone was detected ten times or more. The J gene is TRBJ2-3, the V gene TRBV7-9; D ambiguous. The length of the CDR3 is 11 residues. Germline loops: CDR1 SEHNR, CDR2 FQNEAQ (reference sequence). Trimming shortened V by 5 bases and J by 7 bases, and 7 bases separated the two germline ends. CDR3 coding DNA: TGTGCCAGCAGCCACGGGTATACGCAGTATTTT. Residues: CASSHGYTQYF.

The chain has TRBV9 and TRBJ1-4; TRBD1 aligns across 7 bases. The CDR3 has 15 amino acids. V dropped 4 bases and J dropped 7; count of bases not matched to a gene: 10. Germline V gene lookup returns CDR1 SGDLS and CDR2 YYNGEE. This CDR3 is CASSIGGREGEKLFF. CDR3 sequence (DNA): TGTGCCAGCAGCATAGGGGGCAGGGAAGGTGAAAAACTGTTTTTT.

This clone appeared many times. The chain employs TRBV4-1 and TRBJ2-7, with 9 bases fitting TRBD2. The CDR3 loop spans 18 amino acids. Germline trimming cut 0 bases from V and 3 bases from J; bases unmatched to any gene: 12. CDR1 and CDR2 (germline): MGHRA, YSYEKL. Written as DNA, the CDR3 is TGCGCCAGCAGCCAAGACGCCCCCATTAGCGGGAGTCGCTACGAGCAGTACTTC. Protein product: CASSQDAPISGSRYEQYF.

This clone was counted many times. The chain is built from TRBV10-1 and TRBJ2-1, with 8 nucleotides matching TRBD2. V trimming: 5 bases; J trimming: 0 bases; junction bases outside the gene matches: 3. This CDR3 region has 15 residues. The V gene's germline CDR1 is WNHNN and CDR2 SYGVQD (reference sequence). CDR3 sequence reads: CASSLSGSSYNEQFF. Here the CDR3 DNA reads TGCGCCAGCAGTTTAAGCGGGAGCTCCTACAATGAGCAGTTCTTC.

This clone has at least ten counts. The chain carries TRBV4-1 and TRBJ2-7; 11 bases agree with TRBD2. There are 19 residues in the CDR3. V shed 3 bases and J 1 base; nucleotides not matched to a gene: 14. Germline CDR1 and CDR2: MGHRA and YSYEKL. The CDR3 sequence is CASSHPGLAAGAQSYEQYF. The CDR3 DNA sequence: TGCGCCAGCAGCCATCCGGGACTAGCGGCTGGGGCCCAATCCTACGAGCAGTACTTC.